This T cell receptor beta chain is from a study of PD-L1 blockade in urothelial cancer. Clones were sequenced by immunoSEQ multiplex PCR, and TCRdb holds only the in-frame ones, with some missing. The sample contains 15,000 to 20,000 clones, about nine tenths of which appear only once. The sequence was obtained from a man between 45 and 60 years old with urothelial cancer. Specimen: PBMCs, collected around atezolizumab (anti-PD-L1) treatment.

The CDR3 nucleotides read TGTGCCAGCAGCAGTTACGTCAGGGGCTATGAGCAGTTCTTC. Translating gives CASSSYVRGYEQFF. The chain employs TRBV11-2 and TRBJ2-1; possible D gene TRBD1, 6 bases. The germline V gene encodes CDR1 SGHAT and CDR2 FQNNGV. Trimming shortened V by 5 bases and J by 8 bases, and 16 bases separated the two germline ends. CDR3 length: 14 amino acids.